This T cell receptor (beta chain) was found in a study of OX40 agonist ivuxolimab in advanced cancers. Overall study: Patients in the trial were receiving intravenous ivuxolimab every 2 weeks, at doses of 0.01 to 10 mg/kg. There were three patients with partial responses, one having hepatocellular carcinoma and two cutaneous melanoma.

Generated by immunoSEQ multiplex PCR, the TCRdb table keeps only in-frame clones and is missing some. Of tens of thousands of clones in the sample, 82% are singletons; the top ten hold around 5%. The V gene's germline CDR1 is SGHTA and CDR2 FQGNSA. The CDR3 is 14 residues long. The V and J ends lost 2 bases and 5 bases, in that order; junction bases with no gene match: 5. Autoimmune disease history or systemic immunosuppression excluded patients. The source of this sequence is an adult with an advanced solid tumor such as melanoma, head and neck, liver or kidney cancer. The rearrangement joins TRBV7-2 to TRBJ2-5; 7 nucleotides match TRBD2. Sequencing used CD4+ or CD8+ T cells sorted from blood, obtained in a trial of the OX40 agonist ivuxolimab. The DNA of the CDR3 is TGTGCCAGCAGCTTACAACCAGCGGGGGAGACCCAGTACTTC. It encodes CASSLQPAGETQYF.